The 7 T cell receptor beta chains presented below share a single source sample, sequenced in a study of cytomegalovirus exposure and HLA in healthy donors. 60 Vbeta and 13 Jbeta primers were used in PCR. Data came from immunoSEQ multiplex PCR; TCRdb stores just in-frame clones and leaves some out. The sample records about 110,000 clones, 73% being singletons. Sequenced sample: PBMCs. The receptors here all came from a man between 40 and 49 years old in good health and CMV-seronegative.

V gene TRBV28 combines with J gene TRBJ2-7, with D possibly matching TRBD1 (6 bases). CDR3 length: 14 amino acids. CDR1 is MDHEN and CDR2 is SYDVKM in the germline V gene. V dropped 6 bases and J dropped 0 bases, with 12 bases sitting between them. The CDR3 bases are TGTGCCAGCAGGACCGACAGGAGCTCCTACGAGCAGTACTTC. It codes for CASRTDRSSYEQYF.

This chain uses TRBV27 with TRBJ1-6, with 8 bases lining up with TRBD1. The CDR3 is 13 residues long. Germline V gives CDR1 MNHEY, CDR2 SMNVEV (reference sequence). The trim removed 9 bases at V and 11 bases at J, leaving 9 bases unmatched. This CDR3 reads CASSRTGTTPLHF. The CDR3 DNA follows: TGTGCCAGTAGTAGGACAGGGACGACACCCCTCCACTTT.

The chain employs TRBV6-5 and TRBJ2-3, with 11 bases matching TRBD2. The germline V gene has CDR1 MNHEY and CDR2 SVGAGI. The CDR3 extends over 14 amino acids. Trimming removed 6 bases from V and 6 bases from J; junction bases left unmatched: 5. Here the CDR3 DNA reads TGTGCCAGCAGCTATAGCGGGGGGGCTGATACGCAGTATTTT. It encodes CASSYSGGADTQYF.

The V and J genes are TRBV27 and TRBJ2-7, with 8 bases aligning to TRBD1. After removal of 2 bases from V and 3 bases from J, the junction contained 6 bases not matched to a gene. The CDR3 consists of 15 residues. Germline V gene sequence: CDR1 MNHEY, CDR2 SMNVEV (reference sequence). The chain's CDR3 is CASSLRDRGFYEQYF. The CDR3 DNA reads TGTGCCAGCAGTTTACGCGACAGGGGATTCTACGAGCAGTACTTC.

The rearrangement uses TRBV5-4 and TRBJ1-2; a weak D match, TRBD1 (6 bases). This CDR3 is 15 amino acids long. CDR1 is SGHNT and CDR2 is YYREEE in the germline V gene (reference sequence). Trimming cost V 5 bases and J 3 bases, with 17 bases left between them. In DNA form, the CDR3 reads TGTGCCAGCAGGCCGCAGTCAGGGGAATACTATGGCTACACCTTC. Protein sequence: CASRPQSGEYYGYTF.

The V call is TRBV7-3, the J call TRBJ1-1, with TRBD1 matching 9 bases. Germline V gene data show CDR1 as SGHTA and CDR2 as FQGTGA. The CDR3 contains 15 residues. Trimming removed 5 bases from V and 5 bases from J; junction bases left unmatched: 9. The CDR3 here is CASSPSGTGNTEAFF. The CDR3 bases are TGTGCCAGCAGCCCCAGCGGGACAGGGAATACTGAAGCTTTCTTT.

This clone is a singleton in its sample. A read error may produce the germline difference seen at one junction end. This sequence joins TRBV19 and TRBJ2-7; D unresolved. The CDR3 spans 18 residues. Per the germline V gene, CDR1 is LNHDA and CDR2 is SQIVND (reference sequence). The CDR3 reads CTSSILPRSASGPYEQYF. CDR3 DNA: TGTACCAGTAGTATTCTCCCTCGGTCCGCTTCAGGCCCCTACGAGCAGTACTTC.